This is a list of T cell receptor beta chains from one sample in a study of cytotoxic CD8 clonotypes in ibrutinib-treated CLL. Generated by immunoSEQ multiplex PCR, the TCRdb table keeps only in-frame clones and is missing some. The sample contains 150,000 or so clones, roughly three quarters of which appear only once. This specimen consisted of PBMCs, obtained after 12 months of ibrutinib treatment. These receptors were taken from a human donor with chronic lymphocytic leukemia. Both conserved end residues are part of each CDR3. Fields, in order: J gene, clone size, V gene, D gene, CDR3 DNA, CDR3 protein. A D gene is named only where the DNA matches it firmly. Clone size is not always given. Where it is, it says once, few, many or a class for expanded clones.

j_gene: TRBJ2-3
abundance: NA
v_gene: TRBV9
d_gene: NA
CDR3nt: TGTGCCAGCAGCGTAGCAGCGGTAGGCACAGATACGCAGTATTTT
CDR3aa: CASSVAAVGTDTQYF

j_gene: TRBJ2-4
abundance: NA
v_gene: TRBV20-1
d_gene: NA
CDR3nt: TGCAGTGCTAGAGATTTAGAGTACTTC
CDR3aa: CSARDLEYF

j_gene: TRBJ2-1
abundance: few
v_gene: TRBV20-1
d_gene: NA
CDR3nt: TGCAGTGCTAAGTTGTACAATGAGCAGTTCTTC
CDR3aa: CSAKLYNEQFF

j_gene: TRBJ2-7
abundance: NA
v_gene: TRBV2
d_gene: TRBD2
CDR3nt: TGTGCCAGCAGCCCGGTGAGCGGGAGTAGAACCTACGAGCAGTACTTC
CDR3aa: CASSPVSGSRTYEQYF

j_gene: TRBJ2-3
abundance: NA
v_gene: TRBV4-2
d_gene: TRBD2
CDR3nt: TGTGCCAGCAGCCATCCGGGACTAGCAGCCACAGATACGCAGTATTTT
CDR3aa: CASSHPGLAATDTQYF

j_gene: TRBJ1-1
abundance: NA
v_gene: TRBV18
d_gene: NA
CDR3nt: TGTGCCAGCTCACCATTGAGGGGCATTAACACTGAAGCTTTCTTT
CDR3aa: CASSPLRGINTEAFF

j_gene: TRBJ2-3
abundance: NA
v_gene: TRBV7-3
d_gene: TRBD1
CDR3nt: TGTGCCAGCAGCTTGGGACCGACAGGGGGTTCGGAAGATACGCAGTATTTT
CDR3aa: CASSLGPTGGSEDTQYF

j_gene: TRBJ2-7
abundance: once
v_gene: TRBV4-3
d_gene: NA
CDR3nt: TGCGCCAGCAGCCAAGAGGGACCCTGGAGCTCCTACGAGCAGTACTTC
CDR3aa: CASSQEGPWSSYEQYF

j_gene: TRBJ1-1
abundance: NA
v_gene: TRBV5-1
d_gene: NA
CDR3nt: TGCGCCAGCAGCTTGAGGACAGAGAACACTGAAGCTTTCTTT
CDR3aa: CASSLRTENTEAFF

j_gene: TRBJ2-3
abundance: few
v_gene: TRBV19
d_gene: TRBD1
CDR3nt: TGTGCCAGCAAACAGGGGGGACATGACACAGATACGCAGTATTTT
CDR3aa: CASKQGGHDTDTQYF

j_gene: TRBJ2-1
abundance: once
v_gene: TRBV7-9
d_gene: TRBD2
CDR3nt: TGTGCCAGCAGACTAGCGGGAAGTTACAATGAGCAGTTCTTC
CDR3aa: CASRLAGSYNEQFF

j_gene: TRBJ2-1
abundance: once
v_gene: TRBV5-6
d_gene: TRBD2
CDR3nt: TGTGCCAGCAGCTTGGGACTCAAGCGGGGTTCCTACAATGAGCAGTTCTTC
CDR3aa: CASSLGLKRGSYNEQFF

j_gene: TRBJ2-7
abundance: NA
v_gene: TRBV11-3
d_gene: NA
CDR3nt: TGTGCCAGCAGCCCAGACTCAGAGGACGAGCAGTACTTC
CDR3aa: CASSPDSEDEQYF

j_gene: TRBJ1-5
abundance: few
v_gene: TRBV7-9
d_gene: NA
CDR3nt: TGTGCCAGCAGCTCCTCAAATAGCAATCAGCCCCAGCATTTT
CDR3aa: CASSSSNSNQPQHF

j_gene: TRBJ1-1
abundance: NA
v_gene: TRBV6-6
d_gene: NA
CDR3nt: TGTGCCAGCAGAGATTTACAGGGCTCGGGTTTGGCTTTCTTT
CDR3aa: CASRDLQGSGLAFF

j_gene: TRBJ2-1
abundance: NA
v_gene: TRBV7-7
d_gene: TRBD2
CDR3nt: TGTGCTAGCAGCCGGACTAGCGGGACTACAGTTGAGCAGTTCTTC
CDR3aa: CASSRTSGTTVEQFF

j_gene: TRBJ1-2
abundance: few
v_gene: TRBV6-6
d_gene: TRBD1
CDR3nt: TGTGCCAGCAGTTATTGGCAGGGGGAAGATGGCTACACCTTC
CDR3aa: CASSYWQGEDGYTF

j_gene: TRBJ2-7
abundance: once
v_gene: TRBV9
d_gene: TRBD2
CDR3nt: TGTGCCAGCAGCGTATCGGCGGGGGCCTACGAGCAGTACTTC
CDR3aa: CASSVSAGAYEQYF

j_gene: TRBJ2-1
abundance: NA
v_gene: TRBV30
d_gene: TRBD2
CDR3nt: TGTGCCTGGACCTCTAAGACTAGCCGCAATGAGCAGTTCTTC
CDR3aa: CAWTSKTSRNEQFF

j_gene: TRBJ2-1
abundance: NA
v_gene: TRBV9
d_gene: TRBD2
CDR3nt: TGTGCCAGCAACCGAGCGGGAGGAGGTGAGCAGTTCTTC
CDR3aa: CASNRAGGGEQFF

j_gene: TRBJ1-4
abundance: NA
v_gene: TRBV4-2
d_gene: TRBD1
CDR3nt: TGTGCCAGCAGCCAAGAAAACAGGGGGTATGAAAAACTGTTTTTT
CDR3aa: CASSQENRGYEKLFF

j_gene: TRBJ2-7
abundance: NA
v_gene: TRBV2
d_gene: NA
CDR3nt: TGTGCCAGCAGCCTACCAGGGTTGGACGAGCAGTACTTC
CDR3aa: CASSLPGLDEQYF

j_gene: TRBJ2-5
abundance: NA
v_gene: TRBV9
d_gene: TRBD2
CDR3nt: TGTGCCAGCAGCGAGGGGACTAGCGGGTACCAAGAGACCCAGTACTTC
CDR3aa: CASSEGTSGYQETQYF

j_gene: TRBJ2-7
abundance: NA
v_gene: TRBV15
d_gene: NA
CDR3nt: TGTGCCACCAGCAGAGACTGGCAGGGATACGAGCAGTACTTC
CDR3aa: CATSRDWQGYEQYF

j_gene: TRBJ2-1
abundance: NA
v_gene: TRBV12-1
d_gene: NA
CDR3nt: TGTGCCAGCAGCTTTGGATTCGGGGAGTGTTGGGGATCCTACAATGAGCAGTTCTTC
CDR3aa: CASSFGFGECWGSYNEQFF

j_gene: TRBJ2-2
abundance: NA
v_gene: TRBV7-9
d_gene: TRBD2
CDR3nt: TGTGCCAGCAGCTTATTTTTAGCGGGAGCAAACACCGGGGAGCTGTTTTTT
CDR3aa: CASSLFLAGANTGELFF

j_gene: TRBJ1-1
abundance: NA
v_gene: TRBV2
d_gene: NA
CDR3nt: TGTGCCAGCATACAATCAGTGAACACTGAAGCTTTCTTT
CDR3aa: CASIQSVNTEAFF